A single sample gave rise to the 19 T cell receptor beta chains below, sequenced in a study of T-cell reconstitution after alpha-beta-depleted transplantation in children. It was with unique molecular identifiers that the TCRbeta library was prepared. From the PCR reads, TCRdb called clonotypes with MiXCR, one entry per CDR3 protein. The sample shows 200,000 to 250,000 distinct CDR3 sequences, about 12% of them seen only once. Sequences were derived from PBMCs from the stem cell graft donor, sampled from the stem cell graft. These receptors were obtained from a human donor who donated a stem cell graft to a child with acute lymphoblastic leukemia.

The sample holds one count of this clonotype. This may arise from a read error, as a much more abundant clone is one base away. CDR3 sequence reads: CASSLATVGELFF. The DNA for the CDR3 is TGTGCCAGCAGCTTAGCGACGGTCGGGGAGCTGTTTTTT. The rearrangement uses TRBV7-2 and TRBJ2-2; D is ambiguous. The CDR3 length is 13 residues. Germline CDR1 and CDR2: SGHTA and FQGNSA. Trimming took 0 bases from V and 7 from J, leaving 6 bases between them.

This clonotype was recorded many times. The chain joins TRBV6-1 to TRBJ1-5; no reliable D call. Germline values: CDR1 MNHNS, CDR2 SASEGT. This CDR3 spans 13 amino acids. Trimming cost V 3 bases and J 1 base, with 4 bases left between them. The CDR3 reads CASSDASNQPQHF. The CDR3 region has the DNA TGTGCCAGCAGTGATGCGAGCAATCAGCCCCAGCATTTT.

This clonotype was observed many times. The gene calls are TRBV27 and TRBJ2-1, with a possible D match to TRBD2 (5 bases). The CDR3 length is 12 residues. The V end lost 5 bases, the J end lost 9 bases, and 11 bases lay between the germline ends. In germline, CDR1 is MNHEY, CDR2 SMNVEV (reference sequence). The CDR3 DNA is TGTGCCAGCAGTAGTCTAGCCGGTGAGCAGTTCTTC. It translates to CASSSLAGEQFF.

At least ten counts were recorded for this clonotype. J is TRBJ2-5 and V is TRBV10-1; weak D call: TRBD2 (5 bases). V was shortened by 4 bases and J by 4 bases, with 13 bases between the two germline ends. CDR3 length: 14 residues. The V gene's germline CDR1 is WNHNN and CDR2 SYGVQD (reference sequence). CDR3 sequence: CASSVGLAGETQYF. CDR3 DNA sequence: TGCGCCAGCAGTGTAGGCCTAGCAGGAGAGACCCAGTACTTC.

This clonotype occurred many times. V is TRBV6-2 or TRBV6-3 and J is TRBJ2-3; D gene uncertain. V was clipped by 5 bases and J by 2 bases, with 5 bases between them. The CDR3 runs to 12 residues. Germline V gene lookup returns CDR1 MNHEY and CDR2 SVGEGT. The CDR3 DNA sequence: TGTGCCAGCAGTCGCCTCACAGATACGCAGTATTTT. Translated: CASSRLTDTQYF.

This clonotype was recorded at least ten times. CDR3 in amino acids: CASSQGRGSSYNEQFF. CDR3 DNA sequence: TGTGCCAGCAGCCAAGGGAGGGGGAGCTCCTACAATGAGCAGTTCTTC. The gene calls are TRBV7-2 and TRBJ2-1; weak D call: TRBD2 (7 bases). CDR1 is SGHTA and CDR2 is FQGNSA in the germline V gene. V was shortened by 5 bases and J by 0 bases, with 14 bases between the two germline ends. This CDR3 is 16 amino acids long.

This clonotype was picked up many times. V gene TRBV6-1 combines with J gene TRBJ1-3, with D possibly TRBD1 on 6 matching bases. CDR1 and CDR2 from the germline V gene are MNHNS and SASEGT. The CDR3 is 14 residues long. V shed 1 base and J shed 7 bases, with 11 bases lying between them. CDR3 amino acids: CASSEVRGDNTIYF. Written as DNA, the CDR3 is TGTGCCAGCAGTGAAGTAAGGGGGGACAACACCATATATTTT.

This clonotype has ten or more counts. The rearrangement links TRBV19 to TRBJ1-2, with TRBD1 matching 9 bases. CDR1 is LNHDA, CDR2 SQIVND, per germline (reference sequence). CDR3 length: 15 residues. The V and J ends lost 5 bases and 8 bases, in that order; junction bases with no gene match: 12. This chain's CDR3 is CASSAGTGREGGYTF. CDR3 in DNA: TGTGCCAGTAGTGCCGGGACAGGGCGTGAAGGAGGCTACACCTTC.

The rearrangement joins TRBV19 to TRBJ2-7; TRBD2 matches 7 bases. After removal of 2 bases from V and 0 bases from J, the junction contained 4 bases not matched to a gene. CDR3 size: 15 residues. Germline V gives CDR1 LNHDA, CDR2 SQIVND (reference sequence). CDR3 protein: CASSITSAYSYEQYF. The DNA for the CDR3 is TGTGCCAGTAGTATAACTAGCGCCTACTCCTACGAGCAGTACTTC.

There are many counts of this clonotype. V usage is TRBV7-2 and J usage is TRBJ2-3, with 9 bases identical to TRBD2. CDR1 and CDR2 (germline): SGHTA, FQGNSA. The CDR3 loop spans 16 amino acids. V lost 1 base and J lost 2; bases outside the gene matches: 4. The CDR3 DNA reads as TGTGCCAGCAGCTTAGGGCTAGCGGGATTCACAGATACGCAGTATTTT. It translates to CASSLGLAGFTDTQYF.

The chain carries TRBV6-1 and TRBJ2-3, with TRBD2 matching over 10 bases. CDR1 is MNHNS, CDR2 SASEGT, per germline. The CDR3 is 14 amino acids. V trimming: 7 bases; J trimming: 6 bases; junction bases outside the gene matches: 7. The CDR3: CASNGLAVADTQYF. The CDR3 region has the DNA TGTGCCAGCAATGGACTAGCGGTTGCGGATACGCAGTATTTT.

Regarding this clonotype: A much larger clone lies one base from this, so it may be a read error. The V and J genes are TRBV20-1 and TRBJ2-1; no definite D call. CDR1 DFQATT and CDR2 SNEGSKA come from the germline V gene (reference sequence). This CDR3 comprises 13 residues. The CDR3 DNA reads as TGCAGTCCCTGGGCGGTATTCTACAATCAGCAGTTCTTC. Its protein is CSPWAVFYNQQFF.

Ten or more counts support this clonotype. V usage is TRBV9 and J usage is TRBJ2-7; tentatively, D is TRBD2 (6 bases). The CDR3 is 13 residues long. CDR1 is SGDLS, CDR2 YYNGEE, per germline. Trimming shortened V by 0 bases and J by 7 bases, and 11 bases separated the two germline ends. The CDR3 region has the DNA TGTGCCAGCAGCGTAGGTACGGGAGCGGAGCAGTACTTC. Its protein product is CASSVGTGAEQYF.

In its sample, this clonotype was seen many times. The CDR3 coding sequence is TGTGCCACCAGCAGAGATCTTGATGGTGGAGATACGCAGTATTTT. Translation gives CATSRDLDGGDTQYF. The V call is TRBV15, the J call TRBJ2-3, with D uncertain. The CDR3 sequence is 15 residues long. Germline V lookup: CDR1 LNHNV, CDR2 YYDKDF (reference sequence). Trimming stripped 0 bases from V and 5 bases from J, with 12 bases between.

This clonotype was recorded at least ten times. In DNA, the CDR3 is TGTGCCTGGAGTGTCCAGCTCACAGATACGCAGTATTTT. Protein: CAWSVQLTDTQYF. The chain is built from TRBV30 and TRBJ2-3; no reliable D call. Germline CDR1 and CDR2: GTSNPN and SVGIG (reference sequence). Trimming removed 0 bases from V and 2 bases from J, with 6 bases in between. The CDR3 consists of 13 residues.

This clonotype was observed at least ten times. The rearrangement uses TRBV6-1 and TRBJ1-5; TRBD1 matches 10 bases. Germline loops: CDR1 MNHNS, CDR2 SASEGT. CDR3 length equals 14 residues. J lost 6 bases, V lost 5 bases, and 4 bases had no gene match. CDR3 sequence: CASSQTGGRQPQHF. Here the CDR3 DNA reads TGTGCCAGCAGTCAGACAGGGGGCCGTCAGCCCCAGCATTTT.

This clonotype was seen many times. This chain joins TRBV28 and TRBJ2-1, with D perhaps matching TRBD1 or TRBD2 (6 bases each). Per germline, CDR1 MDHEN and CDR2 SYDVKM. The CDR3 consists of 16 residues. Trimming took 4 bases from V and 2 from J, leaving 15 bases between them. This CDR3 is CASSSSPGGAYNEQFF. As DNA, the CDR3 is TGTGCCAGCAGTTCCTCCCCCGGGGGCGCCTACAATGAGCAGTTCTTC.

The chain carries TRBV6-1 and TRBJ1-3; D unclear. The ends were cut back, 3 bases at V and 3 bases at J, with 6 bases in the middle. There are 13 residues in the CDR3. Germline lookup yields CDR1 MNHNS and CDR2 SASEGT. CDR3 DNA sequence: TGTGCCAGCAGTGAGTGGCTTGGAAACACCATATATTTT. Its protein product is CASSEWLGNTIYF.

This clonotype was recorded at least ten times. The V and J genes are TRBV12-3 or TRBV12-4 and TRBJ1-4; D unresolved. The CDR3 totals 14 residues. V lost 3 bases, J lost 5 bases, and 10 bases lay in between. CDR3 loop: CASSFRAINEKLFF. As DNA, the CDR3 is TGTGCCAGCAGTTTCCGAGCGATCAATGAAAAACTGTTTTTT.